This T cell receptor (beta chain) was sequenced in a study of blood T cell repertoires in COVID-19. Study summary: The United States, Italy and Spain were the sources of the acute and convalescent COVID-19 samples.

Authors' methods: Reference gene primer amplification gave estimated nucleated cell counts. Sequencing was performed with immunoSEQ multiplex PCR; in TCRdb, only in-frame clones are kept and a portion is missing. The V and J calls and clone size are taken from that table; D and trimming were inferred from the DNA. There are 300,000 or so clones in the sample; 90% to 95% occur only once, and around 2% lies in the top ten. Seattle enrolled patients during active infection and tracked them longitudinally. The CDR3 totals 14 residues. V shed 5 bases, J shed 7 bases, and the junction held 6 bases outside the gene matches. Germline loops: CDR1 MNHEY, CDR2 SVGAGI.

This clonotype originated in a woman in her 30s with COVID-19, enrolled during active disease. The material sequenced was peripheral blood. This chain links TRBV6-5 with TRBJ2-1; 9 bases line up with TRBD1. The CDR3 loop reads CASSRDRAANEQFF. The CDR3 region has the DNA TGTGCCAGCAGTAGGGACAGGGCCGCGAATGAGCAGTTCTTC.